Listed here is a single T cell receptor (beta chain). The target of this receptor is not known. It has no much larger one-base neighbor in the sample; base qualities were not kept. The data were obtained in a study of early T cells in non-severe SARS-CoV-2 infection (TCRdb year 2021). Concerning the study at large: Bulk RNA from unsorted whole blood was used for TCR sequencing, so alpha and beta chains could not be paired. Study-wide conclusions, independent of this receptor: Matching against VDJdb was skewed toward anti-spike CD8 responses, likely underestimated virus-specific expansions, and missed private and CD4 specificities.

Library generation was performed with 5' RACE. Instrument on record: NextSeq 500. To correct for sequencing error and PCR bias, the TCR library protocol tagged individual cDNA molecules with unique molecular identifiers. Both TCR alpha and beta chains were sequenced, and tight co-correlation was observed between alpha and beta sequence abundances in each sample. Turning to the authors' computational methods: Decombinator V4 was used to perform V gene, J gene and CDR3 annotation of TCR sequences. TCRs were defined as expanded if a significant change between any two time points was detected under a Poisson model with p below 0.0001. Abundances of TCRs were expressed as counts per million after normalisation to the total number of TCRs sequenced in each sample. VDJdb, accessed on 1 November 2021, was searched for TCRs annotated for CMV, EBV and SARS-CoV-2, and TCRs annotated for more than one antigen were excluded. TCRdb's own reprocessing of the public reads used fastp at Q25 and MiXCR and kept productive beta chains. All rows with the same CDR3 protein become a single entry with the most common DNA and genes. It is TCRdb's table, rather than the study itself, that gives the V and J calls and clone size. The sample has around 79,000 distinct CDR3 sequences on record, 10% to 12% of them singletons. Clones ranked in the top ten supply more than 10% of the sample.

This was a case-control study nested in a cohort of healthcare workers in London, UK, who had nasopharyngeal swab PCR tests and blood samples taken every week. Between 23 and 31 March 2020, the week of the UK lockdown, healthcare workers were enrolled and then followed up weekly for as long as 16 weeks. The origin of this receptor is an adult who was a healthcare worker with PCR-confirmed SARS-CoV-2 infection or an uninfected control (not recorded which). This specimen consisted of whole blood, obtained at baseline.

CDR3 protein: CASSRRGAYEQYF. The nucleotide sequence is given as TGTGCCAGCAGCCGCAGGGGAGCCTACGAGCAGTACTTC. Here the chain combines TRBV13 and TRBJ2-7, and perhaps TRBD1 as D gene, on 6 matching bases. According to the germline V gene (reference sequence), CDR1 reads PRHDT and CDR2 reads FYEKMQ. Including cysteine and phenylalanine, the CDR3 has 13 amino acids. Here the CDR3 DNA is all that survives: 39 bases in frame from base 1. The V and J ends are trimmed by 5 bases and 2 bases, leaving 10 bases between them.